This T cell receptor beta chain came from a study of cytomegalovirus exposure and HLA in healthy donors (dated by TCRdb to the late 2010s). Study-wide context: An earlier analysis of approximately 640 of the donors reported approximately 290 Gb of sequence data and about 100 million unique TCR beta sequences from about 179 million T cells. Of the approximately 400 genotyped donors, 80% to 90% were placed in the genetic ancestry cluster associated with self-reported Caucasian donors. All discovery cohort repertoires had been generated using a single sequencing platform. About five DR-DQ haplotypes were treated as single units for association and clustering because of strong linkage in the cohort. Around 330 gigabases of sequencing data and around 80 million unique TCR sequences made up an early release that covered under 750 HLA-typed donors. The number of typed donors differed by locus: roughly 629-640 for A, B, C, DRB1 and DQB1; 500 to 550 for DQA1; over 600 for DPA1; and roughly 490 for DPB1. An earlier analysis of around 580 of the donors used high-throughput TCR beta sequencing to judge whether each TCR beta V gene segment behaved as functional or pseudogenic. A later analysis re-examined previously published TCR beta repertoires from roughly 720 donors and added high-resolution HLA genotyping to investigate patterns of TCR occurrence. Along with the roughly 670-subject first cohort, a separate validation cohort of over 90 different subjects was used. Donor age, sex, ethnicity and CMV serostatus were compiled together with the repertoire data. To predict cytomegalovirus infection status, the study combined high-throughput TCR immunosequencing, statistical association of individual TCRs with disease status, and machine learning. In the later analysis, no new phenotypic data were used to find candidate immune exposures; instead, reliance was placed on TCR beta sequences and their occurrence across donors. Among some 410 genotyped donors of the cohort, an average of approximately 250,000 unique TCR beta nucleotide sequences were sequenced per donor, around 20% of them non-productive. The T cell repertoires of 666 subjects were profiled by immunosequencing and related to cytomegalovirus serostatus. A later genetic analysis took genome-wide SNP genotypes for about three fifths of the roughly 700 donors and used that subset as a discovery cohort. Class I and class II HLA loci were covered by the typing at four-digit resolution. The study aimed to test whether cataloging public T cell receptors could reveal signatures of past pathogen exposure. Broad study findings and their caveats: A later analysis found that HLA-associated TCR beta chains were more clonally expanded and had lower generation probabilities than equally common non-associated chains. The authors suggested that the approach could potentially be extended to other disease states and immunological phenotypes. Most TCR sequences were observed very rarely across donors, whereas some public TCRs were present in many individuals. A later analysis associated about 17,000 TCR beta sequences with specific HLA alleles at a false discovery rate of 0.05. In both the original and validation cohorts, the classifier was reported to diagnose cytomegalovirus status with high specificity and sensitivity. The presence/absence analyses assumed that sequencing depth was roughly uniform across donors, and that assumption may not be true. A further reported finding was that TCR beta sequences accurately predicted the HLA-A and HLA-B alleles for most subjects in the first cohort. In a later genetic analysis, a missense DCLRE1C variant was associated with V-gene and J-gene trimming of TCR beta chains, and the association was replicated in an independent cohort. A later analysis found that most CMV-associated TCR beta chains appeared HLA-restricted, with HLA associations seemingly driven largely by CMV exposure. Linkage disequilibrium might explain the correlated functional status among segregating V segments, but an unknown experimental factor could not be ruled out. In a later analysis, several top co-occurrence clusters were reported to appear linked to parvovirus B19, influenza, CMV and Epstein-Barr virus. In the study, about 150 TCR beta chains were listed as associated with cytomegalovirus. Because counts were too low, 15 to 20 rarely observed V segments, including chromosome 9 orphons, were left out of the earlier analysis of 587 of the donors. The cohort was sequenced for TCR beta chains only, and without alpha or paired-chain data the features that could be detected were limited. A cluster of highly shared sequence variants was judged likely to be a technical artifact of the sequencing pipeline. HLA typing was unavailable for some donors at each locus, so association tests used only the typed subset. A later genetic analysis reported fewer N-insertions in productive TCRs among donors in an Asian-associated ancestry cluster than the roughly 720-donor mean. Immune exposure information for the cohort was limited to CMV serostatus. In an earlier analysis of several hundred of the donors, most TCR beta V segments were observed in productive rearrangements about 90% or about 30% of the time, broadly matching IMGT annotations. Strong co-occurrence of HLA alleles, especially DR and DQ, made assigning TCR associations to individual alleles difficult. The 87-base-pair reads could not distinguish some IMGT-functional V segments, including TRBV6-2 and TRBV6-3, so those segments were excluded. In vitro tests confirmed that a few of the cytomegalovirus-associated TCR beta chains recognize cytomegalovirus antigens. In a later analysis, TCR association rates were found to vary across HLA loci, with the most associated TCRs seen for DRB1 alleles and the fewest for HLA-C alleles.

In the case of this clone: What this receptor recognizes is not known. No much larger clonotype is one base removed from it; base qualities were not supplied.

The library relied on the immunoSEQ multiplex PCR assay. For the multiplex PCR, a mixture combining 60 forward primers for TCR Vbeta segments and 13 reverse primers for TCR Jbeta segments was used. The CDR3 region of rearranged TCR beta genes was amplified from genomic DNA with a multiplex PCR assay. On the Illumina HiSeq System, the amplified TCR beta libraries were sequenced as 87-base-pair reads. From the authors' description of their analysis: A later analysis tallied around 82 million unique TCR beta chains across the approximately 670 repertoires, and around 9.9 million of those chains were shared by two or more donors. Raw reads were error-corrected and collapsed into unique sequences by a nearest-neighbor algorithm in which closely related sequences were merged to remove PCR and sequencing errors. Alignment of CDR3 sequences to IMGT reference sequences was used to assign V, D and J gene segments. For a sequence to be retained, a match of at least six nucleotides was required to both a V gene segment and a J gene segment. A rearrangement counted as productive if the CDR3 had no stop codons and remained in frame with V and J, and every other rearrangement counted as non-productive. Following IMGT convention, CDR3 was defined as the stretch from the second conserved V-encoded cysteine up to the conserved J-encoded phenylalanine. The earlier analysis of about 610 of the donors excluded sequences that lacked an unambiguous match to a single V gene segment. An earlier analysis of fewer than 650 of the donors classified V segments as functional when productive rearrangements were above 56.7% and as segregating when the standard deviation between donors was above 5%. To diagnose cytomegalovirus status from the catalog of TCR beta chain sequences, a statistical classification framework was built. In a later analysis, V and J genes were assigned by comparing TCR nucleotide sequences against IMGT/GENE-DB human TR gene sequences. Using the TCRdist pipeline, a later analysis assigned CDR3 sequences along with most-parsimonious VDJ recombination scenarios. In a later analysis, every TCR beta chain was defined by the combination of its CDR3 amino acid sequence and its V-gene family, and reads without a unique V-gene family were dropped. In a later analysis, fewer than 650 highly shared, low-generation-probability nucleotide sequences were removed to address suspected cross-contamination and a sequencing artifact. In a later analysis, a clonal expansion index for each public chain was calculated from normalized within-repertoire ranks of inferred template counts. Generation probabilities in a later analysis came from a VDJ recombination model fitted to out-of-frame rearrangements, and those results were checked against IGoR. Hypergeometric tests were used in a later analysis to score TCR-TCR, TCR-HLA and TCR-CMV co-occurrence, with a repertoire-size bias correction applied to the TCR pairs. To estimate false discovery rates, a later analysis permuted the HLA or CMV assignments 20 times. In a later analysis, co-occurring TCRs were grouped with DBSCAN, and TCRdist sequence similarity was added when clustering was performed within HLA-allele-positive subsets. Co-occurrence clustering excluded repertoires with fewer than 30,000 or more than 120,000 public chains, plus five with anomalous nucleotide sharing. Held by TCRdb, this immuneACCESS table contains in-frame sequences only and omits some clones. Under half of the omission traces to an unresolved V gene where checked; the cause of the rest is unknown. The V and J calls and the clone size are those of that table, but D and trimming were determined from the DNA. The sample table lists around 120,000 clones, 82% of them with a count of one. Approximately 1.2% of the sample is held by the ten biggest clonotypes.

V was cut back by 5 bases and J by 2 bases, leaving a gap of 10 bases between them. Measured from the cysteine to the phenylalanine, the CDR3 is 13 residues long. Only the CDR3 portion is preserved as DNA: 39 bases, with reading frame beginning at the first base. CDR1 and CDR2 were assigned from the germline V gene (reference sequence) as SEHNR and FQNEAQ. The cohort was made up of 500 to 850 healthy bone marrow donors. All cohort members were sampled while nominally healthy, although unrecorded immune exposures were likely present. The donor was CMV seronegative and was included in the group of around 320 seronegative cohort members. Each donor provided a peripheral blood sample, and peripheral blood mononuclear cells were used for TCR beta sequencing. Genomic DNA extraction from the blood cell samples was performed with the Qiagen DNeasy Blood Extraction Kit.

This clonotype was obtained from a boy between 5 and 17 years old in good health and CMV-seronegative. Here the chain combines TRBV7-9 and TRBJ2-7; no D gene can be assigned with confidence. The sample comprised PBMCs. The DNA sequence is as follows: TGTGCCAGCAGCCCAACAGCCGCCTACGAGCAGTACTTC. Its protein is CASSPTAAYEQYF.